Shown below are 24 T cell receptor beta chains from a single sample sequenced in a study of T-cell reconstitution after alpha-beta-depleted transplantation in children. Unique molecular identifiers were incorporated into the prepared TCRbeta library. A single record per CDR3 protein comes from TCRdb applying MiXCR to the PCR reads. The sample has roughly 150,000 distinct CDR3 sequences, around 10% seen once; the top ten hold over 10%. The sample consisted of PBMCs, taken before TCRalphabeta/CD19-depleted stem cell transplant. These receptors originate from a boy between 2 and 10 years old with acute myeloid leukemia, due to receive a stem cell transplant.

A word on this clonotype: A much more abundant neighbour one base away suggests this may be a read error. The chain uses TRBV20-1 and TRBJ2-5, with D unclear. This CDR3 contains 13 residues. The V gene's germline CDR1 is DFQATT and CDR2 SNEGSKA (reference sequence). The CDR3 reads CSARDAPVETPYF. In nucleotides, the CDR3 is TGCAGTGCTAGAGACGCCCCGGTGGAGACCCCGTACTTC.

This clonotype came up many times. This chain connects TRBV11-2 to TRBJ1-5; D is uncertain. Germline V gene data show CDR1 as SGHAT and CDR2 as FQNNGV. V was shortened by 4 bases and J by 5 bases, with 9 bases between the two germline ends. The CDR3 runs 13 residues. The CDR3 nucleotides are TGTGCCAGCAGCTGGGGAGCGGATCAGCCCCAGCATTTT. This translates into CASSWGADQPQHF.

This clonotype was detected many times. V and J are TRBV30 and TRBJ2-7; no reliable D call. This CDR3 is 12 amino acids long. Germline lookup yields CDR1 GTSNPN and CDR2 SVGIG (reference sequence). Trimming removed 1 base from V and 6 bases from J, with 10 bases in between. CDR3 amino acids: CAWSAPMLEQYF. Here the CDR3 DNA reads TGTGCCTGGAGTGCTCCAATGCTCGAGCAGTACTTC. Drawing the rest from reference TRBV30 and TRBJ2-7, the complete variable domain is SQTIHQWPATLVQPVGSPLSLECTVEGTSNPNLYWYRQAAGRGLQLLFYSVGIGQISSEVPQNLSASRPQDRQFILSSKKLLLSDSGFYLCAWSAPMLEQYFGPGTRLTVT.

This clonotype came up many times. The V call is TRBV6-5, the J call TRBJ2-1, with a tentative D call TRBD2 (6 bases). The CDR3 covers 12 residues. The V end was cut by 6 bases, the J end by 6 bases, with 9 bases between. CDR1 MNHEY and CDR2 SVGAGI come from the germline V gene. This chain's CDR3 is CASSQTSNEQFF. DNA for the CDR3: TGTGCCAGCAGCCAGACTAGCAATGAGCAGTTCTTC.

This clonotype has at least ten counts. J is TRBJ2-5 and V is TRBV3-1, with 11 bases aligning to TRBD2. V was clipped by 4 bases and J by 6 bases; unmatched bases: 4. The length of the CDR3 is 14 residues. Germline CDR1 and CDR2: LGHDT and YNNKEL (reference sequence). CDR3 in amino acids: CASSRSGGAKTQYF. CDR3 nucleotides: TGTGCCAGCAGCCGTAGCGGGGGGGCCAAGACCCAGTACTTC.

This clonotype was seen many times. V is TRBV27 and J is TRBJ2-3; D is undetermined. The CDR3 is 16 amino acids. Germline V gene lookup returns CDR1 MNHEY and CDR2 SMNVEV (reference sequence). V shed 1 base and J shed 1 base, with 12 bases lying between them. The CDR3 loop is CASSLLVSAGTDTQYF. In nucleotides, the CDR3 is TGTGCCAGCAGTTTATTGGTATCCGCCGGCACAGATACGCAGTATTTT.

This clonotype was counted ten times or more. The V call is TRBV5-1, the J call TRBJ2-3; no reliable D call. The CDR3 length is 14 residues. Per germline, CDR1 SGHRS and CDR2 YFSETQ. The V and J ends lost 0 bases and 2 bases respectively, with 7 bases between them. In DNA, the CDR3 is TGCGCCAGCAGCTTGGAGGCCGCCACAGATACGCAGTATTTT. Its translation is CASSLEAATDTQYF.

This clonotype was counted many times. This sequence joins TRBV15 and TRBJ2-3; D may be TRBD1 (5 bases). Trimming shortened V by 0 bases and J by 4 bases, and 11 bases separated the two germline ends. The CDR3 sequence is 15 residues long. CDR1 LNHNV and CDR2 YYDKDF come from the germline V gene (reference sequence). The CDR3 sequence: CATSRDRQGSDTQYF. The DNA for the CDR3 is TGTGCCACCAGCAGAGATAGGCAGGGTTCAGATACGCAGTATTTT.

For this clonotype: A read error may be the cause here, since a much bigger clone is one base away. The rearrangement links TRBV3-1 to TRBJ1-3; D is uncertain. This CDR3 spans 17 amino acids. The germline V gene encodes CDR1 LGHDT and CDR2 YNNKEL (reference sequence). The CDR3 loop reads CASNQVPRTASGNTIYF. CDR3 in DNA: TGTGCCAGCAACCAAGTCCCACGAACCGCCTCTGGAAACACCATATATTTT.

This clonotype has ten or more counts. This chain links TRBV7-8 with TRBJ2-1; 7 positions match TRBD1. The ends lost 5 bases at V and 10 bases at J; junction bases unmatched: 17. The germline V gene has CDR1 SGHVS and CDR2 FQNEAQ. This CDR3 has 16 residues. As DNA, the CDR3 is TGTGCCAGCAGCCCCGACCGGGACAGTCGAGTGGGAGAGCAGTTCTTC. Translating gives CASSPDRDSRVGEQFF.

This clonotype was seen repeatedly, ten times or more. This rearrangement joins TRBV20-1 to TRBJ2-7; TRBD2 aligns across 8 bases. CDR1 and CDR2 from the germline V gene are DFQATT and SNEGSKA (reference sequence). After removal of 3 bases from V and 2 bases from J, the junction contained 6 bases not matched to a gene. The length of the CDR3 is 14 residues. CDR3: CSARSGRGAYEQYF. The CDR3 nucleotides are TGCAGTGCTAGGAGCGGGAGAGGCGCCTACGAGCAGTACTTC.

The sample holds many counts of this clonotype. The V call is TRBV29-1, the J call TRBJ2-1; 7 bases are shared with TRBD2. The V gene end was trimmed by 2 bases and the J gene end by 5 bases; junction bases not matched to a gene: 9. CDR1 and CDR2 (germline): SQVTM, ANQGSEA. The CDR3 is 15 residues long. The CDR3 region has the DNA TGCAGCGTTGAAACCGGGACTAATCCTGACAATGAGCAGTTCTTC. The encoded protein is CSVETGTNPDNEQFF.

This clonotype was recorded many times. The chain is built from TRBV20-1 and TRBJ1-2; 7 positions agree with TRBD1. V was pared by 4 bases and J by 5 bases, with 7 bases of the junction left unmatched. The CDR3 consists of 13 residues. CDR1 and CDR2 from the germline V gene are DFQATT and SNEGSKA (reference sequence). The CDR3 protein is CSAKPGTDYGYTF. CDR3 nucleotides: TGCAGTGCTAAGCCGGGGACAGATTATGGCTACACCTTC.

The V gene is TRBV28, the J gene TRBJ2-5; TRBD2 matches 8 bases. Looked up from germline, CDR1 is MDHEN and CDR2 is SYDVKM. V lost 4 bases and J lost 0; bases outside the gene matches: 10. This CDR3 contains 17 residues. CDR3 region: CASSSRLATRYQETQYF. CDR3 DNA sequence: TGTGCCAGCAGTTCCCGACTAGCGACTCGGTACCAAGAGACCCAGTACTTC.

The rearrangement links TRBV7-8 to TRBJ2-7, with a weak D call TRBD1 (5 bases). V was trimmed by 3 bases and J by 2 bases, leaving 20 bases between them. In germline, CDR1 is SGHVS, CDR2 FQNEAQ. This CDR3 is built from 17 residues. The CDR3 bases are TGTGCCAGCAGCTTCCCACAAGGGGTTACCGTTCCCTACGAGCAGTACTTC. This encodes CASSFPQGVTVPYEQYF.

This clonotype has a count of ten or more. The chain carries TRBV20-1 and TRBJ2-3; no firm D call. This CDR3 comprises 13 residues. V was pared by 4 bases and J by 1 base, with 9 bases between. Germline CDR1 is DFQATT and CDR2 is SNEGSKA (reference sequence). CDR3 protein: CSAIGERTDTQYF. In DNA form, the CDR3 reads TGCAGTGCTATAGGTGAACGCACAGATACGCAGTATTTT.

The table lists this clonotype with many counts. The chain couples TRBV20-1 to TRBJ1-4; weak D call: TRBD1 (5 bases). The CDR3 totals 15 residues. The germline gives CDR1 DFQATT, CDR2 SNEGSKA (reference sequence). Trimming shortened V by 2 bases and J by 5 bases, and 15 bases separated the two germline ends. CDR3 in amino acids: CSARRARTPNEKLFF. CDR3 in DNA: TGCAGTGCTAGAAGGGCCCGGACACCGAATGAAAAACTGTTTTTT.

This clonotype came up many times. V and J are TRBV20-1 and TRBJ1-5; the D is unclear. CDR1 is DFQATT and CDR2 is SNEGSKA in the germline V gene (reference sequence). CDR3 length equals 13 residues. Trimming took off 6 bases at V and 4 bases at J, with 13 bases between the two ends. The CDR3 coding sequence is TGCAGTGCCAGGTGGGAAGTAAATCAGCCCCAGCATTTT. Translated, it gives CSARWEVNQPQHF.

This clonotype was seen at least ten times. The genes are TRBV5-5 and TRBJ2-7; the D gene could be TRBD1 or TRBD2 (5 bases each). CDR1 SGHKS and CDR2 YYEKEE come from the germline V gene (reference sequence). V dropped 0 bases and J dropped 2 bases, with 15 bases sitting between them. The CDR3 covers 16 residues. CDR3 DNA: TGTGCCAGCAGCTTGGCGCAGCTGGGGGTGGCCTACGAGCAGTACTTC. Encoded protein: CASSLAQLGVAYEQYF.

About this clonotype itself: Being one base from a much bigger clone, this may be a read error. V is TRBV3-1 and J is TRBJ1-2, with 7 bases identical to TRBD1. Germline V gene lookup returns CDR1 LGHDT and CDR2 YNNKEL (reference sequence). There are 13 residues in the CDR3. V lost 4 bases and J lost 8; bases outside the gene matches: 7. In DNA form, the CDR3 reads TGTGCCAGCAGCCCAAGACAGGGTAGCGGCTACACCTTC. This sequence encodes CASSPRQGSGYTF.

In its sample, this clonotype was seen many times. V and J are TRBV20-1 and TRBJ2-1; the D gene is possibly TRBD2 (6 bases). Per the germline V gene, CDR1 is DFQATT and CDR2 is SNEGSKA (reference sequence). CDR3 length equals 16 residues. Trimming left V 1 base short and J 5 bases short, with 18 bases between. This CDR3 is CSARATRDLGNNEQFF. CDR3 bases: TGCAGTGCTAGAGCGACGCGGGATTTGGGCAACAATGAGCAGTTCTTC.

The table lists this clonotype with many counts. This rearrangement joins TRBV12-3 or TRBV12-4 to TRBJ2-3; 9 nucleotides line up with TRBD2. CDR3 length equals 15 residues. V was clipped by 1 base and J by 2 bases; unmatched bases: 1. The CDR3 protein is CASSLGLADTDTQYF. The CDR3 DNA follows: TGTGCCAGCAGTTTAGGACTAGCGGACACAGATACGCAGTATTTT.

This sequence joins TRBV30 and TRBJ1-1; D gene uncertain. V dropped 0 bases and J dropped 0 bases, with 8 bases sitting between them. The germline gives CDR1 GTSNPN, CDR2 SVGIG (reference sequence). This CDR3 is 14 amino acids long. The CDR3, as DNA: TGTGCCTGGAGTGTTTGGCAGGTGAACACTGAAGCTTTCTTT. Its protein is CAWSVWQVNTEAFF.

This clonotype was seen ten or more times. The gene calls are TRBV4-2 and TRBJ2-2; D is ambiguous. Per germline, CDR1 LGHNA and CDR2 YNFKEQ. The CDR3 spans 15 residues. V was clipped by 1 base and J by 10 bases, with 16 bases between them. The CDR3 DNA is TGTGCCAGCAGCCAAGGCGCCATGGGATCCGCGGAGCTGTTTTTT. It yields the protein CASSQGAMGSAELFF.